This paragraph covers one T cell receptor beta chain sequence. This clonotype has a count of ten or more. Its antigen is currently not known. Base qualities are not provided; no much larger clone lies one nucleotide away. Synovial fluid samples were matched to blood samples from the same ankylosing spondylitis patients. This sample was taken from a study of CD8 T cells in ankylosing spondylitis (dated by TCRdb to about 2017). About the full investigation: To find TCR variants linked to disease, the study profiled T cell receptor beta repertoires in ankylosing spondylitis patients and healthy donors. The whole study cohort included about a hundred healthy donors and over 20 ankylosing spondylitis patients. Peripheral blood was sampled, and synovial fluid was also collected from ankylosing spondylitis patients. Here is what the overall study found, with its caveats: Significant enrichment of the disease-linked clones was reported in matched synovial fluid samples from ankylosing spondylitis patients. A TCR beta motif made up of about eight highly homologous amino acid variants appeared to be characteristic of blood from ankylosing spondylitis patients. The disease-linked clones had a CD8+ phenotype and were found at relatively low frequencies in peripheral blood. Some motif variants were previously reported in synovial fluid and blood of reactive arthritis patients, suggesting common disease-initiation mechanisms.

Sequencing was carried out with an Illumina HiSeq 2500. TCR beta libraries were prepared by quantitative 5'-RACE with molecular barcodes. The original methods were these. To identify disease-linked TCR variants, a new computational method was used, one built on a probabilistic model of VDJ rearrangement. In TCRdb, the public reads were trimmed at Q25 with fastp and aligned with MiXCR, with productive beta chains retained. Each record represents a unique CDR3 protein, reported with the most common genes and DNA among its rows. Clone size and V and J calls follow TCRdb, not the original study. The table for this sample lists some 140,000 distinct CDR3 sequences; roughly 8.4% of them were counted only once. The ten largest clones represent about 7.3% of the sample. The germline V gene supplies CDR1 SGHRS and CDR2 YFSETQ. Deletion took 7 bases off V and 7 bases off J, with a span of 20 bases between the germline ends. Taken from cysteine to phenylalanine, the CDR3 has 15 residues. Just CDR3 DNA is preserved here, 45 bases in frame from base 1.

This TCR was sampled from a male donor with ankylosing spondylitis. The receptor chain draws on TRBV5-1 and TRBJ2-2, and the D gene may be TRBD2, 5 bases matching. The sequenced sample consisted of synovial fluid, either unsorted or a sorted T cell fraction (not recorded which). The CDR3 loop reads CASHRTPGIFGELFF. The sequenced DNA is TGCGCCAGCCATCGGACTCCCGGGATCTTCGGGGAGCTGTTTTTT.